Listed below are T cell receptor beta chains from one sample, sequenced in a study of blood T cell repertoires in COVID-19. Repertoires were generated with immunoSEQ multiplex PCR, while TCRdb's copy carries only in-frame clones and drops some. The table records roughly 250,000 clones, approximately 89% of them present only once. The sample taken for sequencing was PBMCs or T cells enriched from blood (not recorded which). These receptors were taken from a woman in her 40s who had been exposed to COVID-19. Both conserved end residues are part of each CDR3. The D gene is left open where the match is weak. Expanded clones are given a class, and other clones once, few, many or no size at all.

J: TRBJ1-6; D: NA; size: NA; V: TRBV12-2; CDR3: CASRFGVTSPLHF; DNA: TGTGCAAGTCGCTTTGGAGTCACTTCACCCCTCCACTTT
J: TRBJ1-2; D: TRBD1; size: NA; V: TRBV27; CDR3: CASRVTGSLYGYTF; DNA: TGTGCCAGCAGGGTGACAGGGAGCCTCTATGGCTACACCTTC
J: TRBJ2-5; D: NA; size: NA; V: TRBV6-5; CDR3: CASRRRTQKWETQYF; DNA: TGTGCCAGCAGACGAAGAACGCAGAAATGGGAGACCCAGTACTTC
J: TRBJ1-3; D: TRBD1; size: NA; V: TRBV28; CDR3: CASRRTGTTGNTIYF; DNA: TGTGCCAGCAGGCGGACAGGGACCACCGGAAACACCATATATTTT
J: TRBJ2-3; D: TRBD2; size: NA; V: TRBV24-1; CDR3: CATSDPRGGAGGTDTQYF; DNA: TGTGCCACCAGTGACCCTCGCGGGGGAGCGGGAGGCACAGATACGCAGTATTTT
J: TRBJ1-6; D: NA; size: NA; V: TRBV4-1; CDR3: CASSQPGGNSPLHF; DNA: TGCGCCAGCAGCCAACCCGGGGGTAATTCACCCCTCCACTTT
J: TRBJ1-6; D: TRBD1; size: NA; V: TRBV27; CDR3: CASSSQGSNSPLHF; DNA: TGTGCCAGCAGTTCACAGGGGTCTAATTCACCCCTCCACTTT
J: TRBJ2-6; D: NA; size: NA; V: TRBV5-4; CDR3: CASSGPSNPISGANVLTF; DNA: TGTGCCAGCTCTGGGCCATCCAATCCGATTTCTGGGGCCAACGTCCTGACTTTC
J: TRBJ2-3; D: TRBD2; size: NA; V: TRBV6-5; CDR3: CASSYSGGTDTQYF; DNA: TGTGCCAGCAGTTATAGCGGGGGCACAGATACGCAGTATTTT
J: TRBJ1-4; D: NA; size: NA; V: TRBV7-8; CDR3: CASSLVGTGQGEKLFF; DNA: TGTGCCAGCAGCTTAGTCGGTACAGGGCAGGGTGAAAAACTGTTTTTT
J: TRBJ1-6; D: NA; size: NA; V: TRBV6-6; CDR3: CASSYEFNSPLHF; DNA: TGTGCCAGCAGTTACGAGTTCAATTCACCCCTCCACTTT
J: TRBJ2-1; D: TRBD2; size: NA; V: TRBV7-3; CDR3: CASSLFGGAYNEQFF; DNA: TGTGCCAGCAGCTTATTCGGGGGGGCTTACAATGAGCAGTTCTTC
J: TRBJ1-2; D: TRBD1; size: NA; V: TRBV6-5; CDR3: CASSYFHRGSYGYTF; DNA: TGTGCCAGCAGTTACTTCCACAGGGGTTCTTATGGCTACACCTTC
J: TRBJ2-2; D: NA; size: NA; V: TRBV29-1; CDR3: CSVDPGGAGELFF; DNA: TGCAGCGTTGACCCTGGAGGGGCCGGGGAGCTGTTTTTT
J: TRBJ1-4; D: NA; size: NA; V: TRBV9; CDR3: CASSSRGSTNEKLFF; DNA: TGTGCCAGCAGCTCTAGAGGCTCTACTAATGAAAAACTGTTTTTT
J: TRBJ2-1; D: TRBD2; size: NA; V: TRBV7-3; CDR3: CASSPTSASYNEQFF; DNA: TGTGCCAGCAGCCCCACTAGCGCCTCGTACAATGAGCAGTTCTTC
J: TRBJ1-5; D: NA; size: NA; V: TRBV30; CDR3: CAWSVPRGGFNQPQHF; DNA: TGTGCCTGGAGTGTACCGCGAGGAGGCTTCAATCAGCCCCAGCATTTT
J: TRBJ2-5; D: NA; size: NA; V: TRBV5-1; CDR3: CASAKLQGTKETQYF; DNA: TGTGCCAGCGCCAAACTACAGGGTACAAAGGAGACCCAGTACTTC
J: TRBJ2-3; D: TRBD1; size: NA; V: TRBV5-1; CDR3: CASSLGQGEDTQYF; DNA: TGCGCCAGCAGCTTGGGACAGGGCGAAGATACGCAGTATTTT
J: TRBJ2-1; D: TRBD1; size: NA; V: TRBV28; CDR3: CASTQSDRAYNEQFF; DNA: TGTGCCAGCACCCAGTCGGACAGGGCCTACAATGAGCAGTTCTTC
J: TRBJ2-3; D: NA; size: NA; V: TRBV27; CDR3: CASSLYPGLTQYF; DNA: TGTGCCAGCAGTTTATACCCGGGTCTAACGCAGTATTTT
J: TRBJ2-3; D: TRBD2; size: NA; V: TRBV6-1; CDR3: CASSDLAGGTDTQYF; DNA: TGTGCCAGCAGTGATCTAGCGGGGGGCACAGATACGCAGTATTTT
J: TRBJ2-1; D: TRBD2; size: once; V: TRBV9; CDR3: CASSTSGGSYNEQFF; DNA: TGTGCCAGCAGCACCTCGGGGGGCTCCTACAATGAGCAGTTCTTC
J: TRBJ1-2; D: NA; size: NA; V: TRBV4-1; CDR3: CASSQVRGMGGYTF; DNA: TGCGCCAGCAGCCAAGTGCGAGGGATGGGTGGCTACACCTTC
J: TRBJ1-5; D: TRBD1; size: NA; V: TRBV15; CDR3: CATSRDGQGAFQPQHF; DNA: TGTGCCACCAGCAGAGATGGCCAGGGGGCCTTTCAGCCCCAGCATTTT
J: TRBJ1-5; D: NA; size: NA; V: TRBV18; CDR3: CASSRTPEGAFLPQHF; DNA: TGTGCCAGCTCACGGACACCGGAGGGAGCTTTTTTGCCCCAGCATTTT
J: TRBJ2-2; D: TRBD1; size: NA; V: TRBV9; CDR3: CASSVRGTNTGELFF; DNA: TGTGCCAGCAGCGTCAGGGGGACGAACACCGGGGAGCTGTTTTTT
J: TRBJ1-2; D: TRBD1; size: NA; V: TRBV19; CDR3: CASSIPGAGGSIYGYTF; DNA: TGTGCCAGTAGTATTCCCGGGGCAGGGGGCAGTATCTATGGCTACACCTTC